Each of the 25 T cell receptor beta chains below was sequenced from the same sample in a study of blood T cell repertoires in COVID-19. Here immunoSEQ multiplex PCR was the method, and the copy in TCRdb shows in-frame clones only, minus some. In the table there are 73,000 or so clones, more than 60% of which are singletons. The material sequenced was peripheral blood. The receptors here all came from a man aged 60 to 69 with acute or convalescent COVID-19.

This clone was found a few times. The chain recombines TRBV5-1 with TRBJ1-1, with TRBD1 as a possible D gene (5 bases). This CDR3 region has 14 residues. V lost 6 bases and J 7 bases, leaving 19 bases between the germline ends. Germline CDR1 reads SGHRS; CDR2 reads YFSETQ. CDR3 bases: TGCGCCAGCAACCCTTCGACAGTCGTCAGTGAAGCTTTCTTT. It is translated as CASNPSTVVSEAFF. The complete variable domain, with remaining parts taken from reference TRBV5-1 and TRBJ1-1, reads KAGVTQTPRYLIKTRGQQVTLSCSPISGHRSVSWYQQTPGQGLQFLFEYFSETQRNKGNFPGRFSGRQFSNSRSEMNVSTLELGDSALYLCASNPSTVVSEAFFGQGTRLTVV.

In this sample, this clone turned up many times. This chain joins TRBV5-1 and TRBJ2-2; D is perhaps TRBD2 (7 bases). V lost 1 base, J lost 7 bases, and 14 bases lay in between. The germline V gene has CDR1 SGHRS and CDR2 YFSETQ. The CDR3 covers 15 residues. CDR3 nucleotides: TGCGCCAGCAGCTTGCAGGGGAGGGAAGGCGGGGAGCTGTTTTTT. It translates to CASSLQGREGGELFF. Full variable domain (missing parts from reference TRBV5-1 and TRBJ2-2): KAGVTQTPRYLIKTRGQQVTLSCSPISGHRSVSWYQQTPGQGLQFLFEYFSETQRNKGNFPGRFSGRQFSNSRSEMNVSTLELGDSALYLCASSLQGREGGELFFGEGSRLTVL.

The chain couples TRBV5-1 to TRBJ2-1; tentative D call: TRBD1 (6 bases). This CDR3 spans 14 amino acids. Trimming removed 3 bases at V and 5 bases at J, with 12 bases between. Germline V gene sequence: CDR1 SGHRS, CDR2 YFSETQ. CDR3 amino acids: CASSSSGTNNEQFF. The CDR3 DNA reads as TGCGCCAGCAGCTCGTCCGGGACAAACAATGAGCAGTTCTTC. Full variable domain (remainder filled in from reference TRBV5-1 and TRBJ2-1): KAGVTQTPRYLIKTRGQQVTLSCSPISGHRSVSWYQQTPGQGLQFLFEYFSETQRNKGNFPGRFSGRQFSNSRSEMNVSTLELGDSALYLCASSSSGTNNEQFFGPGTRLTVL.

The CDR3 spells CATSIRQQETQYF. DNA of the CDR3: TGTGCCACCAGCATAAGACAACAAGAGACCCAGTACTTC. The V gene is TRBV15, the J gene TRBJ2-5, with no clear D. The V end lost 4 bases, the J end lost 2 bases, and 8 bases lay between the germline ends. CDR1 is LNHNV and CDR2 is YYDKDF in the germline V gene (reference sequence). CDR3 length equals 13 residues.

The rearrangement uses TRBV7-9 and TRBJ2-7; 11 bases line up with TRBD2. The germline CDR1 and CDR2 sequences are SEHNR and FQNEAQ (reference sequence). The CDR3 length is 16 residues. V lost 5 bases to trimming and J lost 4 bases; unmatched junction nucleotides: 10. The CDR3 protein is CASSQKTGTSGYEQYV. CDR3 coding DNA: TGTGCCAGCAGCCAAAAGACGGGGACTAGCGGATACGAGCAGTACGTC.

This chain connects TRBV5-1 to TRBJ2-4; 16 nucleotides agree with TRBD2. The CDR3 has 16 amino acids. In germline, CDR1 is SGHRS, CDR2 YFSETQ. V lost 1 base to trimming and J lost 9 bases; unmatched junction nucleotides: 4. The CDR3 nucleotides read TGCGCCAGCAGCTTGCTGGGACTAGCGGGAGGGGGCATTCAGTACTTC. Its translation is CASSLLGLAGGGIQYF.

This chain links TRBV27 with TRBJ1-2, with a weak D call TRBD1 (6 bases). V was shortened by 1 base and J by 8 bases, with 14 bases between the two germline ends. The CDR3 runs to 14 residues. CDR1 is MNHEY, CDR2 SMNVEV, per germline (reference sequence). The CDR3 loop is CASSLLGRGYGYTF. In DNA form, the CDR3 reads TGTGCCAGCAGTTTATTAGGCAGGGGATACGGCTACACCTTC.

This clone came up a few times. The J gene is TRBJ1-2, the V gene TRBV6-1, with TRBD1 matching 8 bases. This CDR3 has 14 amino acids. Germline V gene sequence: CDR1 MNHNS, CDR2 SASEGT. With V trimmed by 5 bases and J by 8 bases, 10 bases remained unmatched. CDR3 sequence (DNA): TGTGCCAGCAGTTCCCCTGGAACAGGGGGAGGCTACACCTTC. This sequence encodes CASSSPGTGGGYTF.

CDR3 loop: CASSDSGRGGETQYF. DNA for the CDR3: TGTGCCAGTAGTGATAGCGGGAGGGGGGGAGAGACCCAGTACTTC. V usage is TRBV19 and J usage is TRBJ2-5; 11 bases map to TRBD2. Germline CDR1 reads LNHDA; CDR2 reads SQIVND (reference sequence). V trimming: 5 bases; J trimming: 4 bases; junction bases outside the gene matches: 6. The CDR3 contains 15 residues.

This rearrangement joins TRBV5-4 to TRBJ2-5; 14 nucleotides match TRBD2. V lost 5 bases, J lost 3 bases, and 3 bases stayed unmatched. This CDR3 has 15 residues. Germline V gene data show CDR1 as SGHNT and CDR2 as YYREEE (reference sequence). The CDR3 nucleotides are TGTGCCAGCAGGACTAGCGGGGGGGTTAAAGAGACCCAGTACTTC. Translated: CASRTSGGVKETQYF.

The V call is TRBV10-3, the J call TRBJ2-3; 8 bases map to TRBD1. The germline CDR1 and CDR2 sequences are ENHRY and SYGVKD. The CDR3 has 15 amino acids. With V trimmed by 3 bases and J by 4 bases, 6 bases remained unmatched. The CDR3 protein is CAISDTTGDPDTQYF. The CDR3 DNA sequence: TGTGCCATCAGTGACACGACAGGGGATCCAGATACGCAGTATTTT.

The genes are TRBV12-5 and TRBJ1-6; 7 positions match TRBD1. The CDR3 is 16 amino acids. Germline V gene data show CDR1 as LGHNT and CDR2 as FRNRAP. The V and J ends lost 6 bases and 5 bases, in that order; junction bases with no gene match: 10. The CDR3 region has the DNA TGTGCTAGTGGACCCTCTAACAGGGGCGATAATTCACCCCTCCACTTT. This translates into CASGPSNRGDNSPLHF.

The chain employs TRBV28 and TRBJ2-5; 10 positions match TRBD1. Trimming took 7 bases from V and 5 from J; bases not matched to a gene: 4. The CDR3 is 13 residues long. From germline, CDR1 is MDHEN and CDR2 SYDVKM. CDR3 region: CASTPTGGETQYF. As DNA, the CDR3 is TGTGCCAGCACCCCGACAGGGGGCGAGACCCAGTACTTC.

This chain joins TRBV3-1 (or the pseudogene TRBV3-2) and TRBJ2-1; no reliable D call. V was shortened by 4 bases and J by 6 bases, with 10 bases between the two germline ends. Per germline, CDR1 LGHDT and CDR2 YNNKEL (reference sequence). This CDR3 has 13 amino acids. The CDR3 region has the DNA TGTGCCAGCAGCCGAGACTTAGTCAATGAGCAGTTCTTC. Protein: CASSRDLVNEQFF.

The V call is TRBV11-3, the J call TRBJ2-5; 14 bases agree with TRBD2. V shed 2 bases, J shed 4 bases, and the junction held 12 bases outside the gene matches. The CDR3 sequence is 19 residues long. The V gene's germline CDR1 is SGHNT and CDR2 YENEEA. Here the CDR3 DNA reads TGTGCCAGCAGCTTACGGAGACCCGGGACTAGCGGGGGAGTAGAGACCCAGTACTTC. It specifies CASSLRRPGTSGGVETQYF.

This clone has a handful of counts. V gene TRBV6-1 combines with J gene TRBJ2-7, with 8 bases that match TRBD1. CDR1 is MNHNS and CDR2 is SASEGT in the germline V gene. J gave up 7 bases and V 2 bases, and 10 bases lay outside the gene matches. The CDR3 runs to 15 residues. Here the CDR3 reads CASSELRDRSTEQYF. DNA of the CDR3: TGTGCCAGCAGTGAACTTCGGGACAGGTCTACGGAGCAGTACTTC.

Comments on this clone: Other DNA sequences in this sample translate to the same CDR3. This rearrangement joins TRBV5-1 to TRBJ2-3; tentatively, D is TRBD1 (6 bases). In germline, CDR1 is SGHRS, CDR2 YFSETQ. Trimming took off 3 bases at V and 2 bases at J, with 10 bases between the two ends. This CDR3 spans 14 amino acids. In DNA form, the CDR3 reads TGCGCCAGCAGCTCAGGGGTTTCCACAGATACGCAGTATTTT. Protein product: CASSSGVSTDTQYF.

The V gene is TRBV19, the J gene TRBJ2-7, with D possibly being TRBD2 (8 bases). Trimming cost V 7 bases and J 1 base, with 23 bases left between them. The CDR3 totals 17 residues. CDR1 is LNHDA, CDR2 SQIVND, per germline (reference sequence). CDR3: CASNPGGGLDTSYEQYF. The CDR3 nucleotides are TGTGCCAGTAACCCAGGGGGGGGACTAGATACATCCTACGAGCAGTACTTC.

The V and J genes are TRBV7-3 and TRBJ2-7, with 15 positions matching TRBD2. The CDR3 is 14 residues long. Germline-derived CDR1 and CDR2 are SGHTA and FQGTGA. Trimming took 4 bases from V and 6 from J; bases not matched to a gene: 1. The CDR3 loop is CASSSGLAGGEQYF. The CDR3 coding sequence is TGTGCCAGCAGCTCGGGACTAGCGGGGGGCGAGCAGTACTTC.

V is TRBV6-1 and J is TRBJ1-2; possible D gene TRBD1, 5 bases. V was shortened by 3 bases and J by 8 bases, with 13 bases between the two germline ends. Germline CDR1 reads MNHNS; CDR2 reads SASEGT. CDR3 length: 13 amino acids. CDR3 in amino acids: CASSEAGQRGYTF. CDR3 DNA sequence: TGTGCCAGCAGTGAGGCAGGGCAACGAGGCTACACCTTC.

The rearrangement links TRBV10-3 to TRBJ2-6; 12 nucleotides agree with TRBD1. Germline V gene lookup returns CDR1 ENHRY and CDR2 SYGVKD. This CDR3 has 17 amino acids. The V and J ends lost 7 bases and 2 bases, in that order; junction bases with no gene match: 6. CDR3 nucleotide sequence: TGTGCCATCACCCCGGGACAGGGGGCTACTGGGGCCAACGTCCTGACTTTC. Translated, it gives CAITPGQGATGANVLTF.

There are a few counts of this clone. The same CDR3 arises from other DNA sequences in this sample as well. The gene calls are TRBV2 and TRBJ2-7; 11 bases are shared with TRBD2. The CDR3 is 18 amino acids. Looked up from germline, CDR1 is SNHLY and CDR2 is FYNNEI. Germline trimming cut 6 bases from V and 5 bases from J; bases unmatched to any gene: 18. CDR3 residues: CASRSLSGRAGSYDEQYF. CDR3 in DNA: TGTGCCAGCAGGTCACTTAGCGGGAGGGCCGGTTCTTACGACGAGCAGTACTTC.

This clone was counted between two and nine times. This chain joins TRBV11-2 and TRBJ2-7; the D gene is possibly TRBD1 (5 bases). Germline CDR1 reads SGHAT; CDR2 reads FQNNGV. The ends were cut back, 2 bases at V and 1 base at J, with 12 bases in the middle. The CDR3 is 15 amino acids. The CDR3 DNA reads TGTGCCAGCAGCTTAACCGGCAGGGCTTCCTACGAGCAGTACTTC. Protein: CASSLTGRASYEQYF.

The chain links TRBV7-3 to TRBJ1-5; a possible D gene is TRBD1 (5 bases). The CDR3 has 14 residues. Germline assignment: CDR1 SGHTA and CDR2 FQGTGA. V was trimmed by 5 bases and J by 6 bases, leaving 14 bases between them. The CDR3 protein is CASSTGQATQPQHF. CDR3 DNA sequence: TGTGCCAGCAGCACAGGTCAGGCTACTCAGCCCCAGCATTTT.

The CDR3 DNA is TGCAGTGCTAGGGGGGGTGAAAAACTGTTTTTT. Translation: CSARGGEKLFF. The chain has TRBV20-1 and TRBJ1-4; possibly TRBD1 for D (5 bases). Per germline, CDR1 DFQATT and CDR2 SNEGSKA (reference sequence). This CDR3 has 11 amino acids. Trimming shortened V by 3 bases and J by 7 bases, and 6 bases separated the two germline ends.